A single sample gave rise to the 11 T cell receptor beta chains below, sequenced in a study of blood T cell repertoires in COVID-19. Clones were sequenced by immunoSEQ multiplex PCR, and TCRdb holds only the in-frame ones, with some missing. The sample includes hundreds of thousands of clones, more than 70% of them seen just once. Specimen: peripheral blood. The receptor source for this set is a woman in her fifties or sixties with COVID-19, enrolled during active disease.

The chain joins TRBV7-9 to TRBJ2-3; maybe TRBD2 (6 bases). The CDR3 spans 17 residues. The germline V and J ends were trimmed by 1 base and 2 bases, with 16 bases remaining between them. Germline V gene sequence: CDR1 SEHNR, CDR2 FQNEAQ (reference sequence). Written as DNA, the CDR3 is TGTGCCAGCAGCTTAGGGGGAGGAGGGCGACTCACAGATACGCAGTATTTT. Protein: CASSLGGGGRLTDTQYF.

Ten or more counts support this clone. The chain recombines TRBV2 with TRBJ2-2; D not certain. This CDR3 is built from 12 residues. Germline V CDR1 and CDR2: SNHLY, FYNNEI. V lost 5 bases to trimming and J lost 8 bases, with 9 bases between them. For the CDR3, the DNA is TGTGCCAGCAGTTCCGAGGATGGGGAGCTGTTTTTT. This codes for CASSSEDGELFF.

The V call is TRBV6-6, the J call TRBJ2-5; 7 positions match TRBD2. The CDR3 covers 14 residues. Germline V lookup: CDR1 MNHNY, CDR2 SVGAGI (reference sequence). V gave up 4 bases and J gave up 2 bases; unmatched junction bases: 4. This CDR3 reads CASSFVGGQETQYF. CDR3 in DNA: TGTGCCAGCAGTTTCGTCGGGGGGCAAGAGACCCAGTACTTC.

The rearrangement links TRBV5-1 to TRBJ1-4; 8 nucleotides match TRBD1. Germline CDR1 reads SGHRS; CDR2 reads YFSETQ. Trimming removed 4 bases from V and 8 bases from J; junction bases left unmatched: 7. This CDR3 spans 14 amino acids. The CDR3: CASSPGQENEKLFF. CDR3 DNA sequence: TGCGCCAGCAGCCCGGGACAGGAGAACGAAAAACTGTTTTTT.

This chain connects TRBV30 to TRBJ2-7, with D maybe TRBD1 (6 bases). Germline V CDR1 and CDR2: GTSNPN, SVGIG (reference sequence). V shed 0 bases and J shed 4 bases, with 19 bases lying between them. The CDR3 runs 16 residues. CDR3 sequence reads: CAWSVILSGVVYEQYF. CDR3 nucleotide sequence: TGTGCCTGGAGTGTAATCTTGTCAGGGGTAGTATACGAGCAGTACTTC. Complete variable domain (other parts from reference TRBV30 and TRBJ2-7): SQTIHQWPATLVQPVGSPLSLECTVEGTSNPNLYWYRQAAGRGLQLLFYSVGIGQISSEVPQNLSASRPQDRQFILSSKKLLLSDSGFYLCAWSVILSGVVYEQYFGPGTRLTVT.

The rearrangement links TRBV7-2 to TRBJ2-6, with TRBD1 matching over 8 bases. With V trimmed by 2 bases and J by 4 bases, 7 bases remained unmatched. The germline gives CDR1 SGHTA, CDR2 FQGNSA. CDR3 length: 17 amino acids. CDR3 nucleotides: TGTGCCAGCAGCTTATTCGGCCAGGGGGCCGGGGCCAACGTCCTGACTTTC. Protein product: CASSLFGQGAGANVLTF.

This clone showed up just once. The chain is built from TRBV7-9 and TRBJ1-2, with a weak D call TRBD1 (6 bases). Germline CDR1 and CDR2: SEHNR and FQNEAQ (reference sequence). The CDR3 totals 15 residues. Trimming left V 5 bases short and J 6 bases short, with 19 bases between. CDR3 in DNA: TGTGCCAGCAGCGAGAGAAACGGGGGGGCAGATGGCTACACCTTC. Translating gives CASSERNGGADGYTF.

The chain recombines TRBV5-5 with TRBJ2-3; tentative D call: TRBD1 (5 bases). CDR3 length: 13 residues. V lost 2 bases to trimming and J lost 3 bases, with 7 bases between them. Germline assignment: CDR1 SGHKS and CDR2 YYEKEE (reference sequence). CDR3 sequence reads: CASSFQGTDTQYF. CDR3 DNA: TGTGCCAGCAGCTTCCAGGGAACAGATACGCAGTATTTT.

The chain uses TRBV6-1 and TRBJ2-5; 7 nucleotides align to TRBD1. The CDR3 has 15 amino acids. The germline V gene encodes CDR1 MNHNS and CDR2 SASEGT. V gave up 2 bases and J gave up 5 bases; unmatched junction bases: 8. CDR3 nucleotides: TGTGCCAGCAGTGAACTATGGACAGGCGGGGAGACCCAGTACTTC. It yields the protein CASSELWTGGETQYF.

V gene TRBV10-2 combines with J gene TRBJ1-6; 9 bases fit TRBD1. V shed 7 bases and J 13 bases; nucleotides not matched to a gene: 8. Germline assignment: CDR1 WSHSY and CDR2 SAAADI. The CDR3 totals 13 residues. CDR3 residues: CASMGQGCTPLHF. The CDR3 bases are TGCGCCAGCATGGGACAGGGATGTACGCCCCTCCACTTT.

The rearrangement uses TRBV2 and TRBJ1-5, with D hard to call. The CDR3 length is 15 residues. Germline V lookup: CDR1 SNHLY, CDR2 FYNNEI. V lost 6 bases and J 2 bases, leaving 14 bases between the germline ends. The CDR3 DNA reads as TGTGCCAGCAGGGGATTTAGGGAGGGCAATCAGCCCCAGCATTTT. Residues: CASRGFREGNQPQHF.